This T cell receptor (beta chain) was profiled in a study of vaccination effects on CD4 cells after COVID-19. Study findings and constraints: There were few convalescent patients in the study and no early post-infection timepoints. Only 1 of 255 vaccine-induced clones from healthy vaccinees cross-reacted with common cold coronaviruses.

Comment on this clone: As yet, its antigen is unknown.

ViraFEST used viral peptide pools to expand antigen-specific CD4+ T cells before sequencing. Cultured cells yielded isolated CD4+ T cells after nine to ten days. The J segment lost 11 bases and the V segment lost 4 bases, leaving 11 bases of the junction unmatched. Per the germline V gene, CDR1 is SNHLY and CDR2 is FYNNEI. CDR3 length equals 14 residues. Assay: immunoSEQ multiplex PCR; the TCRdb copy retains only in-frame clones and omits some. Of 55,000 to 65,000 clones in the sample, roughly 80% were seen once. The sequence was collected from a human donor who received a COVID-19 vaccine. The source material was CD4+ T cells from PBMCs cultured with HCoV-229E spike peptides, sampled before COVID-19 vaccination. The chain couples TRBV2 to TRBJ2-1; 7 bases are a match to TRBD1. The CDR3 nucleotides are TGTGCCAGCAGTGCCGGACAGGACCAGGCCCAGCAGTTCTTC. Translating it yields CASSAGQDQAQQFF.